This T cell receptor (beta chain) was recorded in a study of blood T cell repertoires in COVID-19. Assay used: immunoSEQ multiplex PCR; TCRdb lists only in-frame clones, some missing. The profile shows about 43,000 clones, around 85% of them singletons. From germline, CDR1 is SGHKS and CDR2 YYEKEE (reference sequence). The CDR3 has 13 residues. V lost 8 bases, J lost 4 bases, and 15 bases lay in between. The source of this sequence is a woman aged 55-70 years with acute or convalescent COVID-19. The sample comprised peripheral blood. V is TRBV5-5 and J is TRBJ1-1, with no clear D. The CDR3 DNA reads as TGTGCCAGTCGATGGACTCCAAGCACTGAAGCTTTCTTT. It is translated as CASRWTPSTEAFF.